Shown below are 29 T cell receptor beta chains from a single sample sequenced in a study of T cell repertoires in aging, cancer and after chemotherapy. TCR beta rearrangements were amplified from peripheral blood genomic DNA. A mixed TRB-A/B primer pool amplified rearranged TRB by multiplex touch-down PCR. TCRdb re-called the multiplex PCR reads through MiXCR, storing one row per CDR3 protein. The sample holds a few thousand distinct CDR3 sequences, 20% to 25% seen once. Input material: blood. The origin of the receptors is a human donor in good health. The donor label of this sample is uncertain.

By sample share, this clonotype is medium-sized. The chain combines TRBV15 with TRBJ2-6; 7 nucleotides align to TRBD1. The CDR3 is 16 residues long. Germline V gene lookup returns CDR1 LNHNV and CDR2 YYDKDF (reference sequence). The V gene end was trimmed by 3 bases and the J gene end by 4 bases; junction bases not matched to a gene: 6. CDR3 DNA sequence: TGTGCCACCAGCAGCATACAGGGGACAGGGGCCAACGTCCTGACTTTC. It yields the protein CATSSIQGTGANVLTF.

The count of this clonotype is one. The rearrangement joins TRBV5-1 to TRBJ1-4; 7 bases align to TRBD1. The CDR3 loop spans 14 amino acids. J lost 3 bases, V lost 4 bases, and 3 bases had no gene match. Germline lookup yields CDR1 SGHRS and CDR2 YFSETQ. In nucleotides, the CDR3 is TGCGCCAGCAGCCAGACAGGGTCTAATGAAAAACTGTTTTTT. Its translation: CASSQTGSNEKLFF.

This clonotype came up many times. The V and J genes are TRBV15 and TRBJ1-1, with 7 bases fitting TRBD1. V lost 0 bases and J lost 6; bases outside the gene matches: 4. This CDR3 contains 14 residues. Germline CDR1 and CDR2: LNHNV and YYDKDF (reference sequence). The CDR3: CATSRENRGPEAFF. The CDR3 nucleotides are TGTGCCACCAGCAGAGAAAACAGGGGCCCTGAAGCTTTCTTT.

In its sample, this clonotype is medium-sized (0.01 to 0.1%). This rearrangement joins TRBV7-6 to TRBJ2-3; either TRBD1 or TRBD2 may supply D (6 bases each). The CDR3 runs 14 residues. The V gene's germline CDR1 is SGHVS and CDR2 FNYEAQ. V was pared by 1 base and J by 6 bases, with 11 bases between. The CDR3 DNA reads TGTGCCAGCAGCTTAGAGGGGGGAGCTGATACGCAGTATTTT. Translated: CASSLEGGADTQYF.

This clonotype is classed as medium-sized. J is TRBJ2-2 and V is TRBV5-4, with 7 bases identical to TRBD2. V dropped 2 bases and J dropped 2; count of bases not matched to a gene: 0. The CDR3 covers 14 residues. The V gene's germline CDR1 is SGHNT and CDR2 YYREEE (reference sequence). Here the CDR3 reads CASSLAGNTGELFF. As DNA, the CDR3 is TGTGCCAGCAGCTTAGCGGGAAACACCGGGGAGCTGTTTTTT.

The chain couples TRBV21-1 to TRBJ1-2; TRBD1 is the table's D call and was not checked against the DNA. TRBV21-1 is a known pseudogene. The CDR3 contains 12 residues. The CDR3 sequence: CASNKAEGGYTF. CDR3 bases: TGTGCCAGCAACAAAGCGGAGGGGGGCTACACCTTC.

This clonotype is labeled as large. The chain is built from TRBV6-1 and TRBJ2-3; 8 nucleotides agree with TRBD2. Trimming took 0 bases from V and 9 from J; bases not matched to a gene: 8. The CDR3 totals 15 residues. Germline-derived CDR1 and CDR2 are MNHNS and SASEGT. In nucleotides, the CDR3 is TGTGCCAGCAGTGAAGCCACCGGGGGGGCAAGGACGCAGTATTTT. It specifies CASSEATGGARTQYF.

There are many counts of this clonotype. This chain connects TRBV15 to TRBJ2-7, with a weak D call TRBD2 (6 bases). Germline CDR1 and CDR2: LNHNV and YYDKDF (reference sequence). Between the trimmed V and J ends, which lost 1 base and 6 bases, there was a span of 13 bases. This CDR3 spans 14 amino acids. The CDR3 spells CATSRVREFSEQYF. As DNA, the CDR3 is TGTGCCACCAGCAGAGTTCGGGAGTTTAGCGAGCAGTACTTC.

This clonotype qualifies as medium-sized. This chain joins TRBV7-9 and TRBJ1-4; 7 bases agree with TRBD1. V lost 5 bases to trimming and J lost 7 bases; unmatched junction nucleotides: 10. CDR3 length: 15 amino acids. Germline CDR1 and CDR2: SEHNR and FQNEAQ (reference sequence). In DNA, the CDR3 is TGTGCCAGCAGCAGACGACAGGGTAATTCTGAAAAACTGTTTTTT. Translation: CASSRRQGNSEKLFF.

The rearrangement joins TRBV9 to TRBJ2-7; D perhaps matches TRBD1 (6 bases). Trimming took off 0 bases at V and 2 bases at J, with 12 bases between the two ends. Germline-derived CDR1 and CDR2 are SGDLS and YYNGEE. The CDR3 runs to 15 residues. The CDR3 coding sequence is TGTGCCAGCAGCGTAGCGGCAGGGGCTCCCTACGAGCAGTACTTC. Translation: CASSVAAGAPYEQYF.

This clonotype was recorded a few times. The CDR3 is CASSVASGGVADTQYF. CDR3 nucleotides: TGTGCCAGCAGCGTGGCCAGCGGGGGGGTGGCAGATACGCAGTATTTT. V usage is TRBV9 and J usage is TRBJ2-3; TRBD2 agrees at 10 bases. This CDR3 is built from 16 residues. In germline, CDR1 is SGDLS, CDR2 YYNGEE. The ends lost 2 bases at V and 4 bases at J; junction bases unmatched: 7.

CDR3 residues: CASSGTGTYGYTF. The CDR3 coding sequence is TGTGCCAGCAGCGGGACAGGGACCTATGGCTACACCTTC. V gene TRBV6-5 combines with J gene TRBJ1-2; 9 positions match TRBD1. Unmatched junction bases numbered 3, after V lost 6 bases and J lost 4 bases. CDR1 MNHEY and CDR2 SVGAGI come from the germline V gene. The CDR3 loop spans 13 amino acids.

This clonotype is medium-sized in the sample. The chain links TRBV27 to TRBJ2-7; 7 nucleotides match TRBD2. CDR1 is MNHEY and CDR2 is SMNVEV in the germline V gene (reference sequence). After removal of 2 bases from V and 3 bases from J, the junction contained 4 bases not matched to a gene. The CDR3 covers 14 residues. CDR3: CASSLAGAVYEQYF. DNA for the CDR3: TGTGCCAGCAGTTTAGCGGGAGCGGTCTACGAGCAGTACTTC.

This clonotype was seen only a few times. CDR3 in amino acids: CASSKAKGVPGNTIYF. The CDR3, as DNA: TGTGCCAGCAGCAAGGCGAAGGGGGTCCCTGGAAACACCATATATTTT. The chain recombines TRBV5-4 with TRBJ1-3, with D perhaps matching TRBD1 (6 bases). V was clipped by 4 bases and J by 2 bases, with 16 bases between them. The germline CDR1 and CDR2 sequences are SGHNT and YYREEE (reference sequence). CDR3 length: 16 amino acids.

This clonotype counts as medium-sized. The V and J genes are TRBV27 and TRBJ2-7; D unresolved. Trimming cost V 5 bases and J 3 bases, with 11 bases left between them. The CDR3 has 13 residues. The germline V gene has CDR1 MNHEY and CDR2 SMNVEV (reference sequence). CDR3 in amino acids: CASSAMPGYEQYF. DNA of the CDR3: TGTGCCAGCAGTGCAATGCCGGGCTACGAGCAGTACTTC.

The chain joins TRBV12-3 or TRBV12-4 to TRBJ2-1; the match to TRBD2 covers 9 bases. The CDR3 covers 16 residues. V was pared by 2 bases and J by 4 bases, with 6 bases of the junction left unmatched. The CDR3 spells CASSLMAAGGYNEQFF. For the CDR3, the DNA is TGTGCCAGCAGTTTAATGGCAGCGGGGGGATACAATGAGCAGTTCTTC.

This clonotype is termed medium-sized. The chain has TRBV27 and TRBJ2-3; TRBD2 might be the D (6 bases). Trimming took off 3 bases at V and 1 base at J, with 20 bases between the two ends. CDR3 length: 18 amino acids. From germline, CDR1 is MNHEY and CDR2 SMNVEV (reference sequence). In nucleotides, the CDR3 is TGTGCCAGCAGTTTGGGGGGAGTGGCTTCCCCCGGCACAGATACGCAGTATTTT. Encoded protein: CASSLGGVASPGTDTQYF.

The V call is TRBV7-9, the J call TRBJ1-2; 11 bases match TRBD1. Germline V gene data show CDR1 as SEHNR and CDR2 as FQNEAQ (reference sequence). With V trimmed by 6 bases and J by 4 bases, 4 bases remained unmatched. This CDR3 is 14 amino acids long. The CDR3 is CASSPGTGGYGYTF. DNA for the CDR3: TGTGCCAGCAGTCCCGGGACAGGGGGCTATGGCTACACCTTC.

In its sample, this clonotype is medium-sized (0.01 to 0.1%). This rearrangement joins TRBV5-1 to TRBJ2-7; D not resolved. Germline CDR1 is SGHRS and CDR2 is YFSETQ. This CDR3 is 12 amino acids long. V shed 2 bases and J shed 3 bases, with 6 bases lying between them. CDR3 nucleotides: TGCGCCAGCAGCTTAACGAACTACGAGCAGTACTTC. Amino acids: CASSLTNYEQYF.

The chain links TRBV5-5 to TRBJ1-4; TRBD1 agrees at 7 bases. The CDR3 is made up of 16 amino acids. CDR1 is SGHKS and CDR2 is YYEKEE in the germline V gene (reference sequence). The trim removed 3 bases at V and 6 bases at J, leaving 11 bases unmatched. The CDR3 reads CASSSPRGTAHEKLFF. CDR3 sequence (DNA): TGTGCCAGCAGCTCCCCGCGGGGGACAGCCCATGAAAAACTGTTTTTT. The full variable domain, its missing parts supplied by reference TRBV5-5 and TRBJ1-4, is DAGVTQSPTHLIKTRGQQVTLRCSPISGHKSVSWYQQVLGQGPQFIFQYYEKEERGRGNFPDRFSARQFPNYSSELNVNALLLGDSALYLCASSSPRGTAHEKLFFGSGTQLSVL.

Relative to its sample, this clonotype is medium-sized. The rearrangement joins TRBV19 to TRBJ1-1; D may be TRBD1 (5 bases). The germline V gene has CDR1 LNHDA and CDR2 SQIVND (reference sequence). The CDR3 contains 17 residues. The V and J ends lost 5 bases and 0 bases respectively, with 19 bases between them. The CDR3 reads CASSLVRVEGMNTEAFF. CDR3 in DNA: TGTGCCAGTAGTTTGGTCAGGGTAGAGGGCATGAACACTGAAGCTTTCTTT. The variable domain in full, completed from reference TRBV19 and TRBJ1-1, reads DGGITQSPKYLFRKEGQNVTLSCEQNLNHDAMYWYRQDPGQGLRLIYYSQIVNDFQKGDIAEGYSVSREKKESFPLTVTSAQKNPTAFYLCASSLVRVEGMNTEAFFGQGTRLTVV.

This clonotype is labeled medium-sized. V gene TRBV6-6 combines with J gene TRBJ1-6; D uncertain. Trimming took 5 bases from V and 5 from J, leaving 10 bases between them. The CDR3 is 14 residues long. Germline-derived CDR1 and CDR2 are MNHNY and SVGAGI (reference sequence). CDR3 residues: CASSGVRNNSPLHF. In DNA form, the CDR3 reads TGTGCCAGCAGTGGGGTACGGAATAATTCACCCCTCCACTTT.

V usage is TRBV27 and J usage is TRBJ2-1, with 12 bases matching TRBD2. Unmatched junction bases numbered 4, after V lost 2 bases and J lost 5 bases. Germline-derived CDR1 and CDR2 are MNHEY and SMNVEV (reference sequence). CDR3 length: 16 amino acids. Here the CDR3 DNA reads TGTGCCAGCAGTTTACTAGCGGGGGGGGGGAACAATGAGCAGTTCTTC. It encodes CASSLLAGGGNNEQFF.

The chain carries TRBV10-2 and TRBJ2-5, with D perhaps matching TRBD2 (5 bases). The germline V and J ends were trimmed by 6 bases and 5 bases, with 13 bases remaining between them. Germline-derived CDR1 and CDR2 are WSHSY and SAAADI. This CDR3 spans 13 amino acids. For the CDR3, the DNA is TGCGCCAGCAGACGAGATGGGGAGGAGACCCAGTACTTC. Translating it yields CASRRDGEETQYF.

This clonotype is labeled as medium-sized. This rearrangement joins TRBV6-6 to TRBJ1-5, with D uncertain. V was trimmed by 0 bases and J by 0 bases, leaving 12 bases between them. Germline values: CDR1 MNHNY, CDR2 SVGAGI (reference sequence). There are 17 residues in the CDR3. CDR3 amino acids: CASSYSMGSFSNQPQHF. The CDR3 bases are TGTGCCAGCAGTTACTCGATGGGTTCCTTTAGCAATCAGCCCCAGCATTTT.

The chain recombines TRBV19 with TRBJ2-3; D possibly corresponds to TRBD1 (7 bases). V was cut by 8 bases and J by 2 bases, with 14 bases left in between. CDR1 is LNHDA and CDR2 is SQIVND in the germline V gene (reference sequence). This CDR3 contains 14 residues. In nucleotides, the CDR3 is TGTGCCAGTGGAGGGCAGGGGGACACAGATACGCAGTATTTT. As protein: CASGGQGDTDTQYF.

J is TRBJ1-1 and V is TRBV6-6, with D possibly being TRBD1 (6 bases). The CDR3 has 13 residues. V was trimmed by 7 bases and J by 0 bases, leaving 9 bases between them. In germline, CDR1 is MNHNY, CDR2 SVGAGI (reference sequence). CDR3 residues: CASNQGMNTEAFF. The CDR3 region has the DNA TGTGCCAGCAACCAGGGGATGAACACTGAAGCTTTCTTT.

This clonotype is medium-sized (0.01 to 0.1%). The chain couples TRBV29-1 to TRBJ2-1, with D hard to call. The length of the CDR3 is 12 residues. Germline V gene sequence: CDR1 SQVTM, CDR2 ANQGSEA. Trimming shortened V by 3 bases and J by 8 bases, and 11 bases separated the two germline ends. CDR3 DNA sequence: TGCAGCGTTGATCCGGGCGTCGATGAGCAGTTCTTC. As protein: CSVDPGVDEQFF.

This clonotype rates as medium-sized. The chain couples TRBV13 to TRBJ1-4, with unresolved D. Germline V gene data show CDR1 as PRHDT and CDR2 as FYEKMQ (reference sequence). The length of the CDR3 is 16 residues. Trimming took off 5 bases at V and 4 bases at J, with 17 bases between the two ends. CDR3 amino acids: CASSGGIDGSNEKLFF. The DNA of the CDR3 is TGTGCCAGCAGCGGAGGAATCGACGGCAGTAATGAAAAACTGTTTTTT.